The 20 T cell receptor beta chains in this list originate from one sample, sequenced in a study of cytomegalovirus exposure and HLA in healthy donors. Vbeta (60) and Jbeta (13) primers were used in the PCR. Generated by immunoSEQ multiplex PCR, the TCRdb table keeps only in-frame clones and is missing some. The sample has under 55,000 clones; about three quarters are singletons. The sequencing input was PBMCs. These receptors were collected from a man aged 25 to 40 in good health and CMV-seropositive.

This clone was seen only once. V usage is TRBV18 and J usage is TRBJ1-5; D gene ambiguous. Trimming took off 6 bases at V and 0 bases at J, with 9 bases between the two ends. Germline V CDR1 and CDR2: KGHSH, LQKENI. CDR3 size: 14 residues. The CDR3 protein is CASSAADSNQPQHF. In DNA form, the CDR3 reads TGTGCCAGCTCGGCCGCGGATAGCAATCAGCCCCAGCATTTT.

In its sample, this clone is medium-sized. This rearrangement joins TRBV7-2 to TRBJ1-3, with 7 nucleotides matching TRBD1. Germline lookup yields CDR1 SGHTA and CDR2 FQGNSA. V shed 6 bases and J 1 base; nucleotides not matched to a gene: 3. The CDR3 consists of 14 residues. CDR3: CASSIQGSGNTIYF. DNA for the CDR3: TGTGCCAGCAGTATACAGGGGTCTGGAAACACCATATATTTT.

The chain employs TRBV7-9 and TRBJ2-7; TRBD1 is a possible D gene (5 bases). The CDR3 has 16 amino acids. Looked up from germline, CDR1 is SEHNR and CDR2 is FQNEAQ (reference sequence). The V and J ends lost 3 bases and 6 bases respectively, with 21 bases between them. The DNA for the CDR3 is TGTGCCAGCAGCTTTTCTATCTCCAGGGTTAGGGCCGAGCAGTACTTC. Protein: CASSFSISRVRAEQYF.

This rearrangement joins TRBV5-1 to TRBJ1-1; 8 bases align to TRBD1. Germline assignment: CDR1 SGHRS and CDR2 YFSETQ. This CDR3 has 17 amino acids. V was clipped by 4 bases and J by 0 bases; unmatched bases: 11. The CDR3 sequence: CASSIGTGWGLNTEAFF. CDR3 DNA sequence: TGCGCCAGCAGCATAGGGACAGGTTGGGGTTTGAACACTGAAGCTTTCTTT.

J is TRBJ1-2 and V is TRBV11-2; possible D gene TRBD1, 5 bases. The V and J ends lost 5 bases and 2 bases respectively, with 18 bases between them. The CDR3 is 16 amino acids. The germline gives CDR1 SGHAT, CDR2 FQNNGV. The DNA for the CDR3 is TGTGCCAGCAGCCAGGGCCCCCCGGGTGGCAACTATGGCTACACCTTC. Protein sequence: CASSQGPPGGNYGYTF. The whole variable domain, remainder taken from reference TRBV11-2 and TRBJ1-2, is EAGVAQSPRYKIIEKRQSVAFWCNPISGHATLYWYQQILGQGPKLLIQFQNNGVVDDSQLPKDRFSAERLKGVDSTLKIQPAKLEDSAVYLCASSQGPPGGNYGYTFGSGTRLTVV.

CDR3 sequence (DNA): TGTGCCATCAGTGGGAGGGACGACCACGGTGGCGAGCAGTACTTC. Its translation: CAISGRDDHGGEQYF. The rearrangement uses TRBV10-3 and TRBJ2-7, with D tentatively TRBD2 (6 bases). Trimming took off 4 bases at V and 6 bases at J, with 19 bases between the two ends. The germline CDR1 and CDR2 sequences are ENHRY and SYGVKD. The CDR3 consists of 15 residues.

The rearrangement joins TRBV5-6 to TRBJ2-3, with 11 positions matching TRBD1. Germline lookup yields CDR1 SGHDT and CDR2 YYEEEE. V lost 4 bases to trimming and J lost 1 base; unmatched junction nucleotides: 8. The CDR3 covers 17 residues. The CDR3 here is CASSKGTGGMGTDTQYF. CDR3 bases: TGTGCCAGCAGCAAGGGGACAGGGGGGATGGGCACAGATACGCAGTATTTT.

This clone has a handful of counts. This chain connects TRBV5-1 to TRBJ2-2, with no clear D. Germline V gives CDR1 SGHRS, CDR2 YFSETQ. The ends were cut back, 2 bases at V and 4 bases at J, with 6 bases in the middle. The CDR3 has 13 residues. This CDR3 is CASSLKPTGELFF. The CDR3 nucleotides read TGCGCCAGCAGCTTAAAGCCCACCGGGGAGCTGTTTTTT.

In nucleotides, the CDR3 is TGCGCCAGCAGCTTGGGAGACAGGGGCGCTGAAGCTTTCTTT. Protein: CASSLGDRGAEAFF. The chain couples TRBV5-1 to TRBJ1-1; TRBD1 agrees at 8 bases. Germline CDR1 reads SGHRS; CDR2 reads YFSETQ. J lost 6 bases, V lost 0 bases, and 4 bases had no gene match. This CDR3 spans 14 amino acids.

Only a few counts were recorded for this clone. The CDR3 nucleotides are TGTGCCAGTAGACCCCAAGGACAGGGTAGGCCCAATGAGCAGTTCTTC. The encoded protein is CASRPQGQGRPNEQFF. This chain links TRBV19 with TRBJ2-1; 8 nucleotides align to TRBD1. J lost 6 bases, V lost 6 bases, and 13 bases had no gene match. Germline lookup yields CDR1 LNHDA and CDR2 SQIVND (reference sequence). This CDR3 is 16 amino acids long.

CDR3 DNA sequence: TGTGCCAGCTGTCAACGCGGACAGTCCAATTCACCCCTCCACTTT. Its protein is CASCQRGQSNSPLHF. The chain recombines TRBV18 with TRBJ1-6, with D possibly being TRBD1 (6 bases). The CDR3 loop spans 15 amino acids. With 7 bases removed from V and 7 bases from J, the gap between germline ends came to 17 bases. Germline values: CDR1 KGHSH, CDR2 LQKENI.

The chain joins TRBV28 to TRBJ1-5; 8 bases agree with TRBD1. CDR1 and CDR2 (germline): MDHEN, SYDVKM. The CDR3 is made up of 15 amino acids. Unmatched junction bases numbered 11, after V lost 7 bases and J lost 6 bases. The CDR3, as DNA: TGTGCCAGCAATTTTTACCGGACAGGGTCTCAGCCCCAGCATTTT. Its protein is CASNFYRTGSQPQHF.

The chain combines TRBV5-1 with TRBJ1-6, with D tentatively TRBD1 (6 bases). This CDR3 is 14 amino acids long. Germline assignment: CDR1 SGHRS and CDR2 YFSETQ. The V and J ends lost 2 bases and 7 bases respectively, with 10 bases between them. The CDR3 DNA reads TGCGCCAGCAGCTTCCGGGACAACAATTCACCCCTCCACTTT. This sequence encodes CASSFRDNNSPLHF.

The chain couples TRBV27 to TRBJ1-5; the D is unclear. Germline CDR1 MNHEY, CDR2 SMNVEV (reference sequence). This CDR3 has 14 amino acids. V was pared by 6 bases and J by 1 base, with 10 bases between. CDR3 nucleotides: TGTGCCAGCAGACTGACGGGGAGCAATCAGCCCCAGCATTTT. It encodes CASRLTGSNQPQHF.

The chain combines TRBV15 with TRBJ2-1; weak D call: TRBD1 (6 bases). CDR1 and CDR2 (germline): LNHNV, YYDKDF (reference sequence). V lost 0 bases, J lost 0 bases, and 15 bases lay in between. There are 18 residues in the CDR3. The CDR3 sequence: CATSREGAVASSYNEQFF. CDR3 DNA: TGTGCCACCAGCAGAGAGGGGGCCGTAGCGAGCTCCTACAATGAGCAGTTCTTC.

The chain recombines TRBV6-1 with TRBJ1-2; D call uncertain. Germline V CDR1 and CDR2: MNHNS, SASEGT. The CDR3 has 12 residues. The ends were cut back, 0 bases at V and 8 bases at J, with 7 bases in the middle. The CDR3 sequence: CASSEATHGYTF. In nucleotides, the CDR3 is TGTGCCAGCAGTGAAGCGACTCACGGCTACACCTTC.

This clone has more than one count but fewer than ten. The chain combines TRBV27 with TRBJ1-4; 9 bases line up with TRBD1. The CDR3 totals 16 residues. Germline CDR1 is MNHEY and CDR2 is SMNVEV (reference sequence). Trimming cost V 3 bases and J 2 bases; bases outside gene matches: 4. CDR3 nucleotide sequence: TGTGCCAGCAGTTTCTACAGGGGGCGGACTAATGAAAAACTGTTTTTT. Translation: CASSFYRGRTNEKLFF.

This chain joins TRBV4-2 and TRBJ2-5; 15 positions agree with TRBD2. CDR3 length: 19 residues. From germline, CDR1 is LGHNA and CDR2 YNFKEQ. The V and J ends lost 5 bases and 4 bases, in that order; junction bases with no gene match: 14. The CDR3 is CASSSLDGLAGGRAETQYF. As DNA, the CDR3 is TGTGCCAGCAGCTCCCTTGACGGACTAGCGGGGGGGAGGGCAGAGACCCAGTACTTC.

This clone turned up a few times. This chain connects TRBV2 to TRBJ1-4, with 8 bases aligning to TRBD1. The germline V gene has CDR1 SNHLY and CDR2 FYNNEI. The CDR3 contains 15 residues. V shed 4 bases and J 4 bases; nucleotides not matched to a gene: 5. The CDR3 DNA reads as TGTGCCAGCAGTGGACCGGGACAGGATAATGAAAAACTGTTTTTT. This gives the protein CASSGPGQDNEKLFF. The whole variable domain, remainder taken from reference TRBV2 and TRBJ1-4, is EPEVTQTPSHQVTQMGQEVILRCVPISNHLYFYWYRQILGQKVEFLVSFYNNEISEKSEIFDDQFSVERPDGSNFTLKIRSTKLEDSAMYFCASSGPGQDNEKLFFGSGTQLSVL.

Only one count was recorded for this clone. The J gene is TRBJ1-1, the V gene TRBV10-3; D not certain. Trimming stripped 0 bases from V and 5 bases from J, with 4 bases between. The germline CDR1 and CDR2 sequences are ENHRY and SYGVKD. The CDR3 has 12 residues. Written as DNA, the CDR3 is TGTGCCATCAGTGAGTCAGAGACTGAAGCTTTCTTT. Its protein is CAISESETEAFF.